This T cell receptor beta chain was identified in a study of T cell changes during pregnancy in multiple sclerosis. Germline V gene sequence: CDR1 SGHTS, CDR2 YDEGEE. Losses at the gene ends were 2 bases for V and 6 bases for J; bases not matched to a gene: 2. This CDR3 comprises 13 residues. Generated by immunoSEQ multiplex PCR, the TCRdb table keeps only in-frame clones and is missing some. The sample includes tens of thousands of clones, roughly nine tenths seen only once; the top ten take more than 7.5%. The receptor's source is a female donor with multiple sclerosis, enrolled in a pregnancy study. The chain joins TRBV5-8 to TRBJ2-3; 8 bases are a match to TRBD1. Sequencing was performed on CD8+ T cells from peripheral blood mononuclear cells, taken in the second trimester of pregnancy. CDR3 DNA: TGTGCCAGCAGCTTTCAGGGGGCGGATACGCAGTATTTT. Amino acid sequence: CASSFQGADTQYF.